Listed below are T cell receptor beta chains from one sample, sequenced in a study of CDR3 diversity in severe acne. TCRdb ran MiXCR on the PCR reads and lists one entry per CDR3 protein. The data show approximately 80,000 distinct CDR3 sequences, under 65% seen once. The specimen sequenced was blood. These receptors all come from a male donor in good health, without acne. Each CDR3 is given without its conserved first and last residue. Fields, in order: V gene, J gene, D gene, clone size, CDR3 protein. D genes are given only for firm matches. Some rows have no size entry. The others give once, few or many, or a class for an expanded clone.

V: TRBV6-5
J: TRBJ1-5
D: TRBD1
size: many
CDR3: ATQGQGHNQPQH

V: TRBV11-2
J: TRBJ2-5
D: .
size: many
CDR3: ASSLEFRGETQY

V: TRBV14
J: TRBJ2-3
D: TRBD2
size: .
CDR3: ASSQGLAGGRYTDTQY

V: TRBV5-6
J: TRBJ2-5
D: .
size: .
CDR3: ASSFLPGSDQETQY

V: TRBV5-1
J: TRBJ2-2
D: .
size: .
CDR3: ASSSTVAGELF

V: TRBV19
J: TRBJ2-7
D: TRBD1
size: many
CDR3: ASSESGTGAPTF

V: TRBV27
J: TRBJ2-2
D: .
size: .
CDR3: ASSSEASPPGELF

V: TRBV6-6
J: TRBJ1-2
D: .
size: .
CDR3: ASSYEGTNYGYT

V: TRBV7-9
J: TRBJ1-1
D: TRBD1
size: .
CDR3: ASTPGQKNTEAF

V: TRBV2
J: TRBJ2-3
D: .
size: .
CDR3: ASRYQDFSGNTDTQY

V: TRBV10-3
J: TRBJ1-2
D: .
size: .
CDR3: AISVPGPKDYT

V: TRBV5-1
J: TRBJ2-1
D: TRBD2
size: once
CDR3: ASSLGLAGRYNEQF

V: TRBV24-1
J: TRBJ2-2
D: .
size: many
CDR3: ATSDPVQGIGTGELF